The 13 T cell receptor beta chains listed next were all sequenced from one sample in a study of T cell responses to AZD1222 COVID-19 vaccine. Sequencing was performed with immunoSEQ multiplex PCR; in TCRdb, only in-frame clones are kept and a portion is missing. The sample has around 220,000 clones; roughly 94% are singletons. Sequencing used peripheral blood, obtained 28 days after the second dose of the MenACWY control vaccine. Source of these receptors: an adult who received the MenACWY meningococcal vaccine as a control.

The V call is TRBV12-3 or TRBV12-4, the J call TRBJ2-1; D perhaps matches TRBD2 (6 bases). V gave up 3 bases and J gave up 10 bases, with 10 bases separating them. CDR3 size: 12 residues. DNA of the CDR3: TGTGCCAGCAGTTTGGGGGGACGGGAGCAGTTCTTC. This gives the protein CASSLGGREQFF.

The V gene is TRBV25-1, the J gene TRBJ1-6; D is uncertain. Trimming pared 8 bases from V and 7 bases from J, leaving 9 bases between. CDR1 and CDR2 from the germline V gene are MGHDK and SYGVNS. There are 12 residues in the CDR3. This CDR3 is CASQNTNSPLHF. The CDR3 nucleotides are TGTGCCAGCCAAAACACGAATTCACCCCTCCACTTT.

V gene TRBV27 combines with J gene TRBJ1-2; possible D gene TRBD1, 5 bases. Trimming shortened V by 0 bases and J by 4 bases, and 12 bases separated the two germline ends. This CDR3 region has 15 residues. Germline lookup yields CDR1 MNHEY and CDR2 SMNVEV (reference sequence). The CDR3 region has the DNA TGTGCCAGCAGTTTATCGCCGGCAGGGACCTATGGCTACACCTTC. Translated: CASSLSPAGTYGYTF.

The chain has TRBV7-6 and TRBJ2-7, with D hard to call. V lost 2 bases and J lost 0, with 14 bases in between. The germline gives CDR1 SGHVS, CDR2 FNYEAQ. This CDR3 region has 16 residues. The CDR3 here is CASSLIAVGPSYEQYF. CDR3 DNA: TGTGCCAGCAGCTTAATCGCGGTGGGTCCCTCCTACGAGCAGTACTTC.

This chain uses TRBV27 with TRBJ2-7; 7 nucleotides agree with TRBD2. Germline V gene sequence: CDR1 MNHEY, CDR2 SMNVEV (reference sequence). The ends lost 6 bases at V and 0 bases at J; junction bases unmatched: 23. This CDR3 spans 20 amino acids. CDR3 DNA sequence: TGTGCCAGCAGCCCACACGCCGGGACCAGCTCCCCGGGGGGCTCCTACGAGCAGTACTTC. Protein: CASSPHAGTSSPGGSYEQYF.

The chain has TRBV28 and TRBJ2-1; a weak D match, TRBD1 (5 bases). With 5 bases removed from V and 5 bases from J, the gap between germline ends came to 10 bases. The CDR3 has 13 residues. Germline V gives CDR1 MDHEN, CDR2 SYDVKM. DNA of the CDR3: TGTGCCAGCAGTCCCCTGGGGCACAATGAGCAGTTCTTC. Translated: CASSPLGHNEQFF. Complete variable domain (other parts from reference TRBV28 and TRBJ2-1): DVKVTQSSRYLVKRTGEKVFLECVQDMDHENMFWYRQDPGLGLRLIYFSYDVKMKEKGDIPEGYSVSREKKERFSLILESASTNQTSMYLCASSPLGHNEQFFGPGTRLTVL.

The V gene is TRBV11-2, the J gene TRBJ1-2; D is perhaps TRBD1 (6 bases). The CDR3 extends over 18 amino acids. V lost 6 bases and J lost 5, with 28 bases in between. In germline, CDR1 is SGHAT, CDR2 FQNNGV. The CDR3 DNA follows: TGTGCCAGCAGTCCTACAAGCGCGCGGACAGCAGAGGGGTATGGCTACACCTTC. It specifies CASSPTSARTAEGYGYTF.

The chain carries TRBV11-2 and TRBJ2-4; D gene ambiguous. This CDR3 is built from 17 residues. Germline V gene data show CDR1 as SGHAT and CDR2 as FQNNGV. V was clipped by 1 base and J by 0 bases, with 13 bases between them. Written as DNA, the CDR3 is TGTGCCAGCAGCTTAGTCAATATAGGCCTAGCCAAAAACATTCAGTACTTC. Encoded protein: CASSLVNIGLAKNIQYF. Full variable domain (outside the CDR3, taken from reference TRBV11-2 and TRBJ2-4): EAGVAQSPRYKIIEKRQSVAFWCNPISGHATLYWYQQILGQGPKLLIQFQNNGVVDDSQLPKDRFSAERLKGVDSTLKIQPAKLEDSAVYLCASSLVNIGLAKNIQYFGAGTRLSVL.

V is TRBV5-6 and J is TRBJ1-1; perhaps TRBD1 as D (5 bases). V lost 0 bases and J 4 bases, leaving 16 bases between the germline ends. The CDR3 consists of 16 residues. Germline V lookup: CDR1 SGHDT, CDR2 YYEEEE. As DNA, the CDR3 is TGTGCCAGCAGCTTGGTGATCGGGGGGGAACCCACTGAAGCTTTCTTT. Translated: CASSLVIGGEPTEAFF.

The CDR3 nucleotides are TGTGCCAGCAGCCCATTCGGACGAGGAGGGACCGCCGGGGAGCTGTTTTTT. It specifies CASSPFGRGGTAGELFF. The rearrangement joins TRBV7-6 to TRBJ2-2; a possible D gene is TRBD2 (6 bases). This CDR3 spans 17 amino acids. Looked up from germline, CDR1 is SGHVS and CDR2 is FNYEAQ. The V and J ends lost 5 bases and 6 bases respectively, with 22 bases between them.

Only one count was recorded for this clone. The J gene is TRBJ2-5, the V gene TRBV28; 12 nucleotides agree with TRBD2. This CDR3 spans 16 amino acids. The germline V gene has CDR1 MDHEN and CDR2 SYDVKM. V shed 6 bases and J 5 bases; nucleotides not matched to a gene: 10. Here the CDR3 reads CASSHYPSGRAETQYF. The CDR3 region has the DNA TGTGCCAGCAGCCACTACCCTAGCGGGAGGGCCGAGACCCAGTACTTC.

The V and J genes are TRBV4-3 and TRBJ1-5, with a possible D match to TRBD1 (5 bases). V gave up 0 bases and J gave up 6 bases, with 15 bases separating them. The germline CDR1 and CDR2 sequences are LGHNA and YSLEER. This CDR3 comprises 16 residues. CDR3 nucleotides: TGCGCCAGCAGCCAAGAGGTGGCAGGGAAGGGTCAGCCCCAGCATTTT. It is translated as CASSQEVAGKGQPQHF.

This chain connects TRBV27 to TRBJ1-1; D is ambiguous. The CDR3 runs 13 residues. V dropped 5 bases and J dropped 0 bases, with 7 bases sitting between them. Looked up from germline, CDR1 is MNHEY and CDR2 is SMNVEV (reference sequence). This chain's CDR3 is CASSRSMNTEAFF. The DNA of the CDR3 is TGTGCCAGCAGTCGTAGCATGAACACTGAAGCTTTCTTT.